What follows is one TCR beta chain and its context. Its antigen has not been determined. No base quality values were provided; no much bigger clone lies one nucleotide off. These data come from a study of radiotherapy plus CTLA-4 blockade in lung cancer (dated by TCRdb to between 2018 and 2020). For the study in its entirety: Objective responses occurred in 18% of enrolled patients, and roughly 30% achieved disease control.

Summary of the overall study and its limitations: After treatment with radiotherapy and ipilimumab, TCR clones that originated in tumors expanded in peripheral blood. Early dynamic changes in blood T cell clones, together with increased serum interferon-beta after radiation, were reported as the strongest predictors of response.

Library creation used the immunoSEQ multiplex PCR assay. Imported from immuneACCESS, the table was reduced by TCRdb to in-frame sequences with V and J called. These copies leave out some clones; in studies compared against another copy, an unresolved V gene accounts for under half, and the cause of the remainder is not known. This sample holds about 98,000 clones; roughly 88% were observed only once. In total, the top ten clones hold 4.5% to 5% of the sample. The CDR3 runs 15 amino acids, cysteine and phenylalanine included. The sequence is cut down to CDR3 DNA, 45 bases in frame from base 1. Here V drops 4 bases and J drops 2 bases, and the junction holds 5 bases not matched to any gene. Per the germline V gene, SGHTA is the CDR1 and FQGNSA is the CDR2. Focal radiation therapy combined with CTLA-4 blockade (ipilimumab) was tested in patients with chemo-refractory metastatic non-small-cell lung cancer.

This sample comprised peripheral blood, obtained from a patient treated with radiotherapy plus ipilimumab. This receptor was identified in a human donor with non-small cell lung cancer that progressed on radiotherapy plus ipilimumab. Recombination joined TRBV7-2 with TRBJ2-1; 7 of the junction bases match TRBD1. The CDR3 amino acid sequence is: CASSWRTGTYNEQFF. Read as DNA, the sequence is TGTGCCAGCAGCTGGAGGACAGGTACCTACAATGAGCAGTTCTTC.